This entry features one T cell receptor beta chain sequence. What it recognizes is unknown. Data came from immunoSEQ multiplex PCR; TCRdb stores just in-frame clones and leaves some out. The sample holds around 26,000 clones, approximately 78% seen once. Per the germline V gene, CDR1 is GTSNPN and CDR2 is SVGIG (reference sequence). CDR3 length equals 13 residues. V gave up 2 bases and J gave up 5 bases, with 12 bases separating them. These data are taken from a study of stem cell transplantation in POMP-related autoinflammatory disease. Overall study: Defective thymoproteasomes were hypothesized to impair CD8+ T-cell positive selection.

General study findings and limits: PRAID patients trended toward lower TRB diversity and higher clonality in all analyzed T-cell subsets.

The sequence derives from a human donor with POMP-related autoinflammation and immune dysregulation (PRAID). Sequencing was performed on CD4+ T cells from PBMCs, taken before stem cell transplantation. The V call is TRBV30, the J call TRBJ1-1, with D perhaps matching TRBD1 (5 bases). The CDR3 nucleotides read TGTGCCTGGAGTAGCGGGGGGGGTACTGAAGCTTTCTTT. Translating it yields CAWSSGGGTEAFF.